This T cell receptor beta chain originates from a study of blood T cell repertoires in COVID-19. Across the study: In each case, the material was cDNA or gDNA derived from T cells, B-cell-depleted T cells, or PBMCs.

The length of the CDR3 is 17 residues. CDR1 and CDR2 from the germline V gene are SGHAT and FQNNGV. Trimming at V came to 5 bases and at J to 0 bases, leaving 8 bases not matched to a gene. As handled by the study authors: Reference gene primers were amplified, and this amplification served to estimate nucleated cell counts. Sequencing was performed with immunoSEQ multiplex PCR; in TCRdb, only in-frame clones are kept and a portion is missing. For V, J and clone size, that table is used; D and trimming come from the DNA. The table lists 650,000 to 800,000 clones, 80% to 90% of them singletons. Sequences were obtained from peripheral blood. The clonotype was recovered from a woman under 30 with acute or convalescent COVID-19. The chain links TRBV11-2 to TRBJ1-3; 9 nucleotides agree with TRBD1. The CDR3 sequence is CASSLSGTGNSGNTIYF. The CDR3 DNA sequence: TGTGCCAGCAGCCTTTCCGGGACAGGGAACTCTGGAAACACCATATATTTT.